This T cell receptor beta chain was recovered during a study of blood T cell repertoires in COVID-19. In the study overall: COVID-19 samples, acute and convalescent, were from the United States, Italy and Spain. PBMCs, B-cell-depleted T cells, or T cells were the source of the cDNA or gDNA that made up the material.

V shed 0 bases and J 6 bases; nucleotides not matched to a gene: 4. Germline values: CDR1 LNHNV, CDR2 YYDKDF (reference sequence). The CDR3 length is 15 residues. In the source study's methods: Amplifying reference gene primers gave estimates of nucleated cell counts. Using immunoSEQ multiplex PCR, the repertoire was profiled, and TCRdb retains in-frame clones only, with some absent. The DNA was the basis for D and trimming; V, J and clone size are from that table. The table includes about 200,000 clones, around nine tenths detected once. This TCR was sampled from a man aged 55 to 70 who had recovered from COVID-19. The chain carries TRBV15 and TRBJ1-5; 8 nucleotides agree with TRBD1. Sequenced material: peripheral blood. For the CDR3, the DNA is TGTGCCACCAGCAGAGAAAGACAGGGGCTTCAGCCCCAGCATTTT. Its translation: CATSRERQGLQPQHF.